The 30 T cell receptor beta chains below come from one sample, sequenced in a study of cytomegalovirus exposure and HLA in healthy donors. Primers: 60 Vbeta forward and 13 Jbeta reverse. The data were produced by immunoSEQ multiplex PCR, yet TCRdb's version contains in-frame clones alone and is incomplete. The data show 180,000 or so clones, 80% to 85% seen once. Sequencing input: PBMCs. The receptors originated from a woman aged 45-65 years in good health and CMV-seropositive.

The CDR3 bases are TGTGCCAGCAGCCCTGGCGGGGGCGTTGGAGATACGCAGTATTTT. Amino acid sequence: CASSPGGGVGDTQYF. The rearrangement uses TRBV5-6 and TRBJ2-3, with a tentative D call TRBD2 (7 bases). CDR3 length: 15 residues. Germline values: CDR1 SGHDT, CDR2 YYEEEE. V was pared by 4 bases and J by 5 bases, with 17 bases between.

About this clone itself: Lacking the conserved final phenylalanine or tryptophan, this CDR3 likely reflects a read error. The DNA is left out, because the CDR3 cannot be placed on it with certainty; the CDR3 is given as TCRdb lists it. The V gene is TRBV6-5, the J gene TRBJ1-1. From germline, CDR1 is MNHEY and CDR2 SVGAGI. The CDR3 numbers 11 amino acids, ends counted. The CDR3 sequence: CASRRAPVRGA.

The rearrangement uses TRBV15 and TRBJ2-7; a weak D match, TRBD2 (6 bases). Germline V CDR1 and CDR2: LNHNV, YYDKDF (reference sequence). The CDR3 runs 14 residues. With 4 bases removed from V and 2 bases from J, the gap between germline ends came to 12 bases. For the CDR3, the DNA is TGTGCCACCAGCAACGAGCGGGCCACCTACGAGCAGTACTTC. This encodes CATSNERATYEQYF.

The chain uses TRBV28 and TRBJ1-2; maybe TRBD1 (5 bases). The CDR3 totals 11 residues. With 7 bases removed from V and 8 bases from J, the gap between germline ends came to 11 bases. The germline V gene encodes CDR1 MDHEN and CDR2 SYDVKM. Written as DNA, the CDR3 is TGTGCCAGCACCAGGGAAGTGGGCTACACCTTC. This encodes CASTREVGYTF.

This clone showed up just once. The rearrangement links TRBV6-1 to TRBJ1-4; D remains ambiguous. The CDR3 contains 11 residues. Germline CDR1 MNHNS, CDR2 SASEGT. Trimming shortened V by 7 bases and J by 16 bases, and 16 bases separated the two germline ends. This CDR3 is CASKEGLRPFF. In DNA form, the CDR3 reads TGTGCCAGCAAAGAGGGCCTTAGGCCGTTTTTT.

This clone was seen a single time. The junction shows a germline mismatch at one end, possibly a read error. The genes are TRBV2 and TRBJ2-7; 10 bases are shared with TRBD2. CDR3 size: 15 residues. The germline V gene has CDR1 SNHLY and CDR2 FYNNEI. This CDR3 is CASSETGLAVGEQYF. The CDR3 DNA reads TGTGCTAGCAGTGAAACTGGACTAGCGGTGGGAGAGCAGTACTTC.

This sequence joins TRBV28 and TRBJ1-2, with TRBD1 as a possible D gene (5 bases). Trimming removed 2 bases from V and 8 bases from J, with 12 bases in between. The CDR3 extends over 13 amino acids. Germline V CDR1 and CDR2: MDHEN, SYDVKM. The CDR3 loop is CASSLAAGYGYTF. The CDR3 nucleotides read TGTGCCAGCAGTTTAGCGGCAGGGTACGGCTACACCTTC.

The V call is TRBV10-2, the J call TRBJ2-7; TRBD1 matches at 7 bases. This CDR3 has 16 amino acids. Germline V gene data show CDR1 as WSHSY and CDR2 as SAAADI. V shed 6 bases and J 6 bases; nucleotides not matched to a gene: 17. The CDR3 sequence: CASRSATGTELFEQYF. The CDR3 DNA sequence: TGCGCCAGCAGAAGTGCAACCGGGACAGAGCTCTTCGAGCAGTACTTC.

This sequence joins TRBV5-6 and TRBJ2-5; D may be TRBD1 (7 bases). The CDR3 contains 15 residues. Trimming left V 0 bases short and J 1 base short, with 10 bases between. CDR1 and CDR2 from the germline V gene are SGHDT and YYEEEE. As DNA, the CDR3 is TGTGCCAGCAGCTTGGGCAGGGGGGCCCAAGAGACCCAGTACTTC. Translated, it gives CASSLGRGAQETQYF.

The chain combines TRBV6-5 with TRBJ2-3, with 9 bases aligning to TRBD2. Germline CDR1 and CDR2: MNHEY and SVGAGI. This CDR3 contains 14 residues. J was trimmed by 5 bases and V by 6 bases; bases with no gene match: 6. CDR3 in amino acids: CASRGGGAQDTQYF. The CDR3 region has the DNA TGTGCCAGCAGAGGCGGGGGGGCCCAAGATACGCAGTATTTT.

The chain uses TRBV7-2 and TRBJ2-7, with TRBD1 matching over 9 bases. V was pared by 4 bases and J by 6 bases, with 7 bases of the junction left unmatched. The CDR3 has 14 amino acids. Germline-derived CDR1 and CDR2 are SGHTA and FQGNSA. The CDR3 is CASSSQTGGFEQYF. The DNA for the CDR3 is TGTGCCAGCAGCTCTCAGACAGGGGGTTTCGAGCAGTACTTC.

Here the CDR3 reads CASSLYLNTEAFF. The DNA of the CDR3 is TGTGCCAGCAGCTTATACTTGAACACTGAAGCTTTCTTT. V is TRBV11-3 and J is TRBJ1-1; no clear D gene. Germline V gene sequence: CDR1 SGHNT, CDR2 YENEEA. CDR3 length equals 13 residues. V lost 2 bases and J lost 0, with 4 bases in between.

The chain recombines TRBV7-8 with TRBJ1-1; 7 positions match TRBD1. The CDR3 covers 19 residues. Per germline, CDR1 SGHVS and CDR2 FQNEAQ. After removal of 0 bases from V and 4 bases from J, the junction contained 17 bases not matched to a gene. As DNA, the CDR3 is TGTGCCAGCAGCTTAGCCAGGTGGACAGGATCCGGAGGGGCCACTGAAGCTTTCTTT. Translation: CASSLARWTGSGGATEAFF.

This rearrangement joins TRBV10-3 to TRBJ1-1, with 9 bases fitting TRBD1. CDR1 and CDR2 (germline): ENHRY, SYGVKD. With 6 bases clipped from V and 6 bases from J, the junction kept 11 bases outside the gene matches. This CDR3 contains 15 residues. The CDR3 region is CAIRSTGGDYSEAFF. The CDR3 DNA follows: TGTGCCATCAGATCAACAGGGGGCGATTACTCTGAAGCTTTCTTT.

This clone has just one count. The CDR3 is CASSLESNYGYTF. The CDR3 bases are TGTGCCAGCAGCTTAGAGAGTAACTATGGCTACACCTTC. The chain carries TRBV7-8 and TRBJ1-2; D ambiguous. V was clipped by 1 base and J by 1 base, with 4 bases between them. The CDR3 spans 13 residues. The germline gives CDR1 SGHVS, CDR2 FQNEAQ.

The rearrangement joins TRBV15 to TRBJ2-7, with D possibly matching TRBD1 (6 bases). The CDR3 covers 15 residues. The V end lost 0 bases, the J end lost 0 bases, and 9 bases lay between the germline ends. Germline assignment: CDR1 LNHNV and CDR2 YYDKDF (reference sequence). In DNA form, the CDR3 reads TGTGCCACCAGCAGAGAAGGGGACACCTCCTACGAGCAGTACTTC. It specifies CATSREGDTSYEQYF.

The chain employs TRBV5-5 and TRBJ2-7; D not resolved. With 1 base removed from V and 2 bases from J, the gap between germline ends came to 10 bases. The CDR3 is 14 amino acids. Germline assignment: CDR1 SGHKS and CDR2 YYEKEE (reference sequence). The CDR3 reads CASSLPSITYEQYF. CDR3 coding DNA: TGTGCCAGCAGCTTGCCTTCTATCACCTACGAGCAGTACTTC.

The rearrangement joins TRBV9 to TRBJ2-1; possibly TRBD1 for D (5 bases). V was shortened by 4 bases and J by 4 bases, with 6 bases between the two germline ends. CDR3 length: 12 amino acids. CDR1 is SGDLS and CDR2 is YYNGEE in the germline V gene. The CDR3 loop is CASSPGYNEQFF. The CDR3 DNA follows: TGTGCCAGCAGCCCAGGGTACAATGAGCAGTTCTTC.

CDR3 coding DNA: TGTGCCAGCAGCCAAGATGGAGGGCCCTACGAGCAGTACTTC. It translates to CASSQDGGPYEQYF. The genes are TRBV14 and TRBJ2-5; tentative D call: TRBD2 (6 bases). With the DNA end fitting TRBJ2-7 better, the J assignment may be wrong. The V gene's germline CDR1 is SGHDN and CDR2 FVKESK. The length of the CDR3 is 14 residues.

The chain carries TRBV19 and TRBJ1-1; no clear D. Germline values: CDR1 LNHDA, CDR2 SQIVND (reference sequence). The CDR3 is 13 amino acids. Trimming pared 3 bases from V and 4 bases from J, leaving 9 bases between. The CDR3, as DNA: TGTGCCAGTAGTATTCCGGAGGGCACTGAAGCTTTCTTT. It encodes CASSIPEGTEAFF.

This chain links TRBV5-4 with TRBJ2-3; TRBD2 might be the D (7 bases). Germline CDR1 is SGHNT and CDR2 is YYREEE (reference sequence). V lost 4 bases and J lost 8, with 20 bases in between. The CDR3 sequence is 15 residues long. The CDR3 nucleotides read TGTGCCAGCAGCCTGGGGGGCGGGGGAGGGCCTACGCAGTATTTT. Protein: CASSLGGGGGPTQYF.

The chain recombines TRBV27 with TRBJ2-7, with 9 bases matching TRBD1. There are 15 residues in the CDR3. Looked up from germline, CDR1 is MNHEY and CDR2 is SMNVEV (reference sequence). With 5 bases clipped from V and 2 bases from J, the junction kept 7 bases outside the gene matches. The CDR3 is CASSRSGTGTYEQYF. The CDR3 DNA reads as TGTGCCAGCAGTAGATCCGGGACAGGGACCTACGAGCAGTACTTC.

The chain combines TRBV12-5 with TRBJ2-3, with a possible D match to TRBD2 (5 bases). Germline values: CDR1 LGHNT, CDR2 FRNRAP. This CDR3 contains 17 residues. V shed 0 bases and J shed 1 base, with 14 bases lying between them. CDR3 residues: CASGLVLGGEGTDTQYF. For the CDR3, the DNA is TGTGCTAGTGGTTTGGTACTTGGAGGCGAGGGCACAGATACGCAGTATTTT.

The chain employs TRBV19 and TRBJ1-2; 8 bases line up with TRBD1. The CDR3 is made up of 18 amino acids. Trimming at V came to 4 bases and at J to 4 bases, leaving 17 bases not matched to a gene. Germline CDR1 is LNHDA and CDR2 is SQIVND (reference sequence). The CDR3: CASSTSPDRVSFGYGYTF. The DNA of the CDR3 is TGTGCCAGTAGTACGAGCCCGGACAGGGTTTCTTTTGGCTATGGCTACACCTTC.

The chain is built from TRBV2 and TRBJ2-5; TRBD1 agrees at 8 bases. V gave up 5 bases and J gave up 4 bases; unmatched junction bases: 3. The CDR3 is 13 residues long. CDR1 and CDR2 (germline): SNHLY, FYNNEI. CDR3 sequence: CASSKGQVETQYF. CDR3 bases: TGTGCCAGCAGTAAGGGACAGGTAGAGACCCAGTACTTC.

V gene TRBV2 combines with J gene TRBJ1-1; possibly TRBD1 for D (5 bases). This CDR3 is 16 amino acids long. Trimming shortened V by 3 bases and J by 5 bases, and 19 bases separated the two germline ends. Germline CDR1 reads SNHLY; CDR2 reads FYNNEI. CDR3 DNA: TGTGCCAGCAGTGAGGGGTGGGAGGGGCGGGGTACTGAAGCTTTCTTT. This translates into CASSEGWEGRGTEAFF. Together with reference TRBV2 and TRBJ1-1, the CDR3 gives the full variable domain: EPEVTQTPSHQVTQMGQEVILRCVPISNHLYFYWYRQILGQKVEFLVSFYNNEISEKSEIFDDQFSVERPDGSNFTLKIRSTKLEDSAMYFCASSEGWEGRGTEAFFGQGTRLTVV.

Concerning this clone: No DNA is shown, since the ends of the CDR3 on it are uncertain; the CDR3 is the one TCRdb lists. Other DNA variants within this sample encode the same CDR3. The genes are TRBV5-8 and TRBJ2-7; no DNA check was done on the table's D call, TRBD1. CDR1 and CDR2 from the germline V gene are SGHTS and YDEGEE. The CDR3 contains 13 residues when both ends are counted. CDR3 amino acids: CASSFGKGAGEYF.

The J gene is TRBJ2-2, the V gene TRBV10-2, with D possibly TRBD1 on 5 matching bases. CDR1 is WSHSY and CDR2 is SAAADI in the germline V gene. The V and J ends lost 4 bases and 7 bases respectively, with 13 bases between them. This CDR3 has 14 residues. The CDR3 sequence is CASSVGLDGGELFF. In DNA form, the CDR3 reads TGCGCCAGCAGTGTGGGGCTAGATGGCGGGGAGCTGTTTTTT.

V gene TRBV5-4 combines with J gene TRBJ2-3; D is possibly TRBD2 (6 bases). The CDR3 consists of 14 residues. The V and J ends lost 10 bases and 5 bases respectively, with 20 bases between them. Germline CDR1 is SGHNT and CDR2 is YYREEE (reference sequence). Here the CDR3 reads CAGQTGGSRDTQYF. CDR3 nucleotide sequence: TGTGCCGGTCAGACTGGGGGGTCAAGAGATACGCAGTATTTT. The full variable domain, in which reference TRBV5-4 and TRBJ2-3 provide the parts outside the CDR3, is ETGVTQSPTHLIKTRGQQVTLRCSSQSGHNTVSWYQQALGQGPQFIFQYYREEENGRGNFPPRFSGLQFPNYSSELNVNALELDDSALYLCAGQTGGSRDTQYFGPGTRLTVL.

This clone was counted a few times. The J gene is TRBJ1-2, the V gene TRBV5-1; D gene unclear. CDR1 is SGHRS, CDR2 YFSETQ, per germline. The CDR3 is 12 residues long. The germline V and J ends were trimmed by 1 base and 6 bases, with 7 bases remaining between them. This CDR3 is CASSLNGNGYTF. The CDR3 DNA sequence: TGCGCCAGCAGCTTGAACGGGAATGGCTACACCTTC.